This TCR beta chain was sequenced during a study of blood T cell repertoires in COVID-19 (TCRdb year 2020). Turning to the overall study: Samples from collaborators originated in the United States, Italy and Spain and spanned both the acute and convalescent phases of COVID-19. The material from the prospective study consisted of cDNA or gDNA derived from T cells, B-cell-depleted T cells, or PBMCs. Subjects who had been exposed to COVID-19, were actively infected with it, or had recovered from it provided the deeply sampled blood TCRbeta repertoires that made up the dataset. The repertoires were released in a freely available public database meant as a resource for research on the immune response to SARS-CoV-2. The samples were drawn from two sources: the first 160 participants of the ongoing ImmuneRACE study, and 950 to 1,500 subjects contributed by 6 global collaborators. Sample metadata almost always included a de-identified subject ID, COVID-19 status, age in years and sex. Where available, HLA class I and class II types were obtained from metadata supplied by the sample provider rather than from assay-based typing.

TCRbeta CDR3 regions were amplified from genomic DNA by means of the immunoSEQ Assay, a bias-controlled multiplex PCR. Regarding the original processing steps: Within the assay, amplification of reference gene primers was used to estimate how many nucleated cells each sample contained. To quantify the absolute abundance of each unique TCRbeta CDR3 rearrangement, sequence reads were collapsed and filtered. For each sample, productive Simpson clonality was calculated as the square root of Simpson's diversity index across productive rearrangements. Held by TCRdb, this immuneACCESS table contains in-frame sequences only and omits some clones. Under half of the omission traces to an unresolved V gene where checked; the cause of the rest is unknown. V, J and clone size reflect that table, while D and trimming were determined from the DNA. The sample table holds about 310,000 clones, of which about 89% were seen once. The ten top clones hold roughly a tenth of the sample.

Paper-wide results and their limitations: How much clinical and demographic metadata was included differed by source and by participant, and the metadata was provided uncurated.

Participants in the prospective study were enrolled through a virtual design, were aged about 18 to 90 years, and lived in approximately 25 United States geographic areas. In the prospective study, participants were assigned to cohorts based on the clinical history participants reported in a screening survey and a study questionnaire. Recovered participants in ImmuneRACE Cohort 3 were defined by two consecutive negative NP/OP PCR tests, clearance by a healthcare professional, or resolution of symptoms. Each participant in the prospective study had whole blood, serum and a nasopharyngeal or oropharyngeal swab collected by mobile phlebotomists. Participants in the prospective study had the option to provide additional blood draws and questionnaires over an approximately 2-month period. Before DNA extraction, blood samples from the prospective study were shipped at room temperature or frozen. As for this clone: Its antigen has not been determined. No much larger clone exists at a distance of one base, and base qualities are not known.

Sequenced: PBMCs or T cells enriched from blood (not recorded which). The origin of this receptor is a woman in her thirties or forties who had recovered from COVID-19.

For the CDR3, the sequence is CASSRGTSGRAADTQYF. The sequence in DNA is TGTGCCAGCAGTCGAGGGACTAGCGGGAGGGCCGCAGATACGCAGTATTTT. The receptor chain draws on TRBV6-6 and TRBJ2-3; TRBD2 matches 16 bases in the middle. Taken from cysteine to phenylalanine, the CDR3 has 17 residues. The entry retains the CDR3 DNA only, 51 bases that are in frame from base 1. Clipping removes 5 bases from V and 4 bases from J, with 6 as the unmatched junction base count. Looking up the germline V gene (reference sequence) yields CDR1 MNHNY and CDR2 SVGAGI.